This entry lists 24 T cell receptor beta chains sequenced from one sample in a study of blood T cells in healthy people across ages. The second PCR ran roughly 6 to 12 cycles with a sample-barcoded 5' primer and J-beta primers. TCRdb redid the calling of the 5' RACE reads with MiXCR, one entry per CDR3 protein. The table includes around 280,000 distinct CDR3 sequences, roughly a quarter detected once. Sequenced material: blood. These receptors originate from a woman in her sixties or seventies in good health.

This clonotype showed up just a few times. The rearrangement links TRBV11-2 to TRBJ2-3; no definite D call. This CDR3 contains 12 residues. Germline lookup yields CDR1 SGHAT and CDR2 FQNNGV. V dropped 7 bases and J dropped 6 bases, with 11 bases sitting between them. CDR3 amino acids: CASKGSADTQYF. The CDR3 DNA is TGTGCCAGCAAGGGTTCGGCGGATACGCAGTATTTT.

This clonotype appeared a few times. The chain uses TRBV11-2 and TRBJ2-3, with D perhaps matching TRBD2 (5 bases). The CDR3 has 18 amino acids. The V and J ends lost 5 bases and 0 bases respectively, with 21 bases between them. CDR1 SGHAT and CDR2 FQNNGV come from the germline V gene. CDR3 sequence: CASSPYGIWAPSTDTQYF. CDR3 nucleotides: TGTGCCAGCAGCCCCTACGGGATTTGGGCCCCAAGCACAGATACGCAGTATTTT. The full variable domain, completed using reference TRBV11-2 and TRBJ2-3, is EAGVAQSPRYKIIEKRQSVAFWCNPISGHATLYWYQQILGQGPKLLIQFQNNGVVDDSQLPKDRFSAERLKGVDSTLKIQPAKLEDSAVYLCASSPYGIWAPSTDTQYFGPGTRLTVL.

This chain connects TRBV28 to TRBJ1-1; 9 bases agree with TRBD1. The CDR3 runs 13 residues. V was pared by 6 bases and J by 3 bases, with 2 bases of the junction left unmatched. CDR1 MDHEN and CDR2 SYDVKM come from the germline V gene. The CDR3 is CASRWDRDTEAFF. CDR3 in DNA: TGTGCCAGCAGATGGGACAGGGACACTGAAGCTTTCTTT.

Concerning this clonotype: The junction departs from germline at one end; a sequencing error may be responsible. The chain joins TRBV28 to TRBJ1-2; no firm D call. The germline gives CDR1 MDHEN, CDR2 SYDVKM. The CDR3 contains 15 residues. CDR3 residues: CASSFGGNTNYSYTF. As DNA, the CDR3 is TGTGCCAGCAGTTTTGGTGGCAACACTAACTATAGCTACACCTTC.

J is TRBJ1-5 and V is TRBV10-3; possibly TRBD1 for D (5 bases). CDR1 and CDR2 (germline): ENHRY, SYGVKD. This CDR3 comprises 13 residues. Trimming took off 9 bases at V and 4 bases at J, with 13 bases between the two ends. CDR3 nucleotide sequence: TGTGCCATAAGGCAGGACACAAATCAGCCCCAGCATTTT. Its translation is CAIRQDTNQPQHF.

This rearrangement joins TRBV7-2 to TRBJ2-2; 7 bases are a match to TRBD1. With 4 bases clipped from V and 2 bases from J, the junction kept 4 bases outside the gene matches. The CDR3 is 15 amino acids. Per germline, CDR1 SGHTA and CDR2 FQGNSA. The CDR3 nucleotides read TGTGCCAGCAGCTCCGACAGGGCTAACACCGGGGAGCTGTTTTTT. Protein sequence: CASSSDRANTGELFF.

This clonotype was found a few times. The chain recombines TRBV13 with TRBJ2-1; 11 bases agree with TRBD2. Germline-derived CDR1 and CDR2 are PRHDT and FYEKMQ (reference sequence). The V and J ends lost 2 bases and 7 bases, in that order; junction bases with no gene match: 4. This CDR3 is built from 15 residues. CDR3 bases: TGTGCCAGCAGCTTAATTACTAGCGGGAGTAATGAGCAGTTCTTC. Translation gives CASSLITSGSNEQFF.

This clonotype was detected many times. CDR3 nucleotides: TGCGCCAGCAGCTCGACAGGGGGAAGGTACGAGCAGTACTTC. It translates to CASSSTGGRYEQYF. The chain employs TRBV5-1 and TRBJ2-7; TRBD1 aligns across 9 bases. The CDR3 spans 14 residues. V shed 3 bases and J 4 bases; nucleotides not matched to a gene: 5. Germline V CDR1 and CDR2: SGHRS, YFSETQ.

The chain links TRBV27 to TRBJ1-2, with a tentative D call TRBD1 (6 bases). The ends were cut back, 7 bases at V and 0 bases at J, with 15 bases in the middle. Germline V gives CDR1 MNHEY, CDR2 SMNVEV (reference sequence). This CDR3 is 15 amino acids long. The CDR3 loop reads CASTLKGGPNYGYTF. As DNA, the CDR3 is TGTGCCAGCACCCTAAAGGGGGGCCCTAACTATGGCTACACCTTC.

This clonotype was recorded a few times. The genes are TRBV5-1 and TRBJ2-4; tentatively, D is TRBD1 (7 bases). Germline lookup yields CDR1 SGHRS and CDR2 YFSETQ. V dropped 4 bases and J dropped 8 bases, with 19 bases sitting between them. CDR3 length: 15 amino acids. Here the CDR3 reads CASSGGTAKSDIQYF. Here the CDR3 DNA reads TGCGCCAGCAGCGGGGGGACAGCCAAAAGTGACATTCAGTACTTC. The complete variable domain, with remaining parts taken from reference TRBV5-1 and TRBJ2-4, reads KAGVTQTPRYLIKTRGQQVTLSCSPISGHRSVSWYQQTPGQGLQFLFEYFSETQRNKGNFPGRFSGRQFSNSRSEMNVSTLELGDSALYLCASSGGTAKSDIQYFGAGTRLSVL.

The V and J genes are TRBV29-1 and TRBJ1-4, with D maybe TRBD1 (5 bases). V lost 3 bases and J lost 9, with 8 bases in between. The CDR3 runs to 11 residues. The germline gives CDR1 SQVTM, CDR2 ANQGSEA. The CDR3 DNA reads as TGCAGCGTTGATTGGGGCCAAAAACTGTTTTTT. Its translation is CSVDWGQKLFF.

In its sample, this clonotype was seen a few times. The chain has TRBV5-1 and TRBJ2-1; no firm D call. Germline lookup yields CDR1 SGHRS and CDR2 YFSETQ. V lost 3 bases, J lost 3 bases, and 7 bases lay in between. The CDR3 runs to 13 residues. The CDR3 loop is CASSSIYYNEQFF. The CDR3 DNA follows: TGCGCCAGCAGCTCCATTTACTACAATGAGCAGTTCTTC. The full variable domain, with the rest looked up from reference TRBV5-1 and TRBJ2-1, is KAGVTQTPRYLIKTRGQQVTLSCSPISGHRSVSWYQQTPGQGLQFLFEYFSETQRNKGNFPGRFSGRQFSNSRSEMNVSTLELGDSALYLCASSSIYYNEQFFGPGTRLTVL.

This clonotype was picked up a small number of times. The V call is TRBV5-1, the J call TRBJ2-7; TRBD2 is a possible D gene (5 bases). Germline V gives CDR1 SGHRS, CDR2 YFSETQ. This CDR3 region has 12 residues. V dropped 1 base and J dropped 6 bases, with 8 bases sitting between them. CDR3 region: CASSLLGSEQYF. CDR3 bases: TGCGCCAGCAGCTTGTTGGGGAGCGAGCAGTACTTC.

In its sample, this clonotype was seen a few times. The rearrangement links TRBV12-3 or TRBV12-4 to TRBJ1-5; TRBD1 matches 7 bases. J was trimmed by 6 bases and V by 6 bases; bases with no gene match: 5. The CDR3 sequence is 13 residues long. CDR3 bases: TGTGCCAGCAGGCAGGGGGGGGGTCAGCCCCAGCATTTT. It is translated as CASRQGGGQPQHF.

V is TRBV6-5 and J is TRBJ2-3; D gene uncertain. Germline CDR1 reads MNHEY; CDR2 reads SVGAGI. The CDR3 has 14 amino acids. The V end lost 5 bases, the J end lost 5 bases, and 14 bases lay between the germline ends. The CDR3, as DNA: TGTGCCAGCAGTCAAGACTTCAAGGGAGATACGCAGTATTTT. It yields the protein CASSQDFKGDTQYF.

CDR3 DNA: TGTGCCAGCAGTTGGAGGCTAGCGGGGGGGAGGCCCCCCAATGAGCAGTTCTTC. This codes for CASSWRLAGGRPPNEQFF. The chain links TRBV6-2 or TRBV6-3 to TRBJ2-1; 12 bases match TRBD2. J was trimmed by 6 bases and V by 4 bases; bases with no gene match: 13. The germline V gene encodes CDR1 MNHEY and CDR2 SVGEGT. There are 18 residues in the CDR3.

This clonotype was detected a few times. The genes are TRBV2 and TRBJ1-1; D not certain. The CDR3 spans 14 residues. V was pared by 2 bases and J by 5 bases, with 12 bases between. Germline V gene sequence: CDR1 SNHLY, CDR2 FYNNEI. The CDR3 bases are TGTGCCAGCAGTGAACGGGCCGGCTGGACTGAAGCTTTCTTT. Amino acid sequence: CASSERAGWTEAFF.

V is TRBV12-3 or TRBV12-4 and J is TRBJ1-2; D gene ambiguous. This CDR3 has 15 residues. The V end was cut by 7 bases, the J end by 2 bases, with 17 bases between. The CDR3 protein is CASTMGSKENYGYTF. In DNA, the CDR3 is TGTGCCAGCACCATGGGCAGCAAGGAGAACTATGGCTACACCTTC.

CDR3 coding DNA: TGCAGTGCTAAAGCTACGGCGCAGTTCTTC. It translates to CSAKATAQFF. V usage is TRBV20-1 and J usage is TRBJ2-1; unclear D gene. There are 10 residues in the CDR3. The ends were cut back, 4 bases at V and 12 bases at J, with 10 bases in the middle. Germline V gene data show CDR1 as DFQATT and CDR2 as SNEGSKA (reference sequence).

This clonotype was detected a few times. The rearrangement joins TRBV6-5 to TRBJ2-3; D remains unclear. The CDR3 is 15 amino acids. V was pared by 0 bases and J by 4 bases, with 11 bases between. Germline V CDR1 and CDR2: MNHEY, SVGAGI. For the CDR3, the DNA is TGTGCCAGCAGTTACTCGAGACCGGGCCCAGATACGCAGTATTTT. Translation gives CASSYSRPGPDTQYF.

This clonotype was detected only a few times. This chain connects TRBV15 to TRBJ2-7; 11 bases agree with TRBD2. CDR3 length: 16 residues. V gave up 1 base and J gave up 4 bases; unmatched junction bases: 6. Germline values: CDR1 LNHNV, CDR2 YYDKDF (reference sequence). The CDR3: CATSRAGTSGGYEQYF. In nucleotides, the CDR3 is TGTGCCACCAGCAGAGCCGGGACTAGCGGAGGTTACGAGCAGTACTTC. The variable domain in full, with the rest retrieved from reference TRBV15 and TRBJ2-7, is DAMVIQNPRYQVTQFGKPVTLSCSQTLNHNVMYWYQQKSSQAPKLLFHYYDKDFNNEADTPDNFQSRRPNTSFCFLDIRSPGLGDTAMYLCATSRAGTSGGYEQYFGPGTRLTVT.

The chain links TRBV5-1 to TRBJ2-1; 8 positions agree with TRBD1. The CDR3 covers 13 residues. Germline V gene lookup returns CDR1 SGHRS and CDR2 YFSETQ. V lost 3 bases and J lost 8; bases outside the gene matches: 4. The CDR3: CASSYDRGDEQFF. In DNA form, the CDR3 reads TGCGCCAGCAGCTACGACAGGGGCGATGAGCAGTTCTTC.

The chain employs TRBV4-2 and TRBJ1-1; a weak D match, TRBD1 (5 bases). V lost 0 bases and J 11 bases, leaving 13 bases between the germline ends. Germline CDR1 LGHNA, CDR2 YNFKEQ. The CDR3 runs to 13 residues. The CDR3 protein is CASSQDGSPGAFF. As DNA, the CDR3 is TGTGCCAGCAGCCAAGATGGGTCCCCAGGGGCTTTCTTT.

There are a few counts of this clonotype. V and J are TRBV6-1 and TRBJ1-5; TRBD1 agrees at 10 bases. The V gene end was trimmed by 7 bases and the J gene end by 2 bases; junction bases not matched to a gene: 2. Germline V gene lookup returns CDR1 MNHNS and CDR2 SASEGT. The CDR3 sequence is 14 residues long. The CDR3 bases are TGTGCCAGCACCGGGACAGGGGGCAATCAGCCCCAGCATTTT. It yields the protein CASTGTGGNQPQHF.